The clone carrying this TCR beta chain has more than one count but fewer than ten. Data came from immunoSEQ multiplex PCR; TCRdb stores just in-frame clones and leaves some out. The sample contains some 66,000 clones, around two thirds of which appear only once. This CDR3 comprises 18 residues. The junction had 16 bases not matched to a gene; V was cut back by 0 bases and J by 10 bases. CDR1 and CDR2 from the germline V gene are LNHDA and SQIVND (reference sequence). The entry originates in a study of T cells in tumors after PD-1 blockade. V and J are TRBV19 and TRBJ2-4, with TRBD2 matching over 9 bases. This sample comprised PBMCs, obtained after anti-PD-1 treatment. The TCR comes from a human donor with basal cell carcinoma. Here the CDR3 reads CASSIDSPSGGLPRIQYF. In DNA form, the CDR3 reads TGTGCCAGTAGTATAGACTCGCCGAGCGGGGGGCTCCCTAGGATTCAGTACTTC.